These T cell receptor beta chains were read from a single sample in a study of blood T cell repertoires in COVID-19. This table comes from immunoSEQ multiplex PCR, and its TCRdb copy is limited to in-frame clones, with some not included. The data show about 240,000 clones, approximately 87% seen once. Sequenced: peripheral blood. The origin of the receptors is a man aged 55 to 70 with acute or convalescent COVID-19. CDR3s include the opening cysteine and the closing phenylalanine or tryptophan. D genes are given only for firm matches. Not every row has a clone size; where given, it reads once, few, many or a size class.

d_gene	v_gene	j_gene	abundance	CDR3aa	CDR3nt
-	TRBV29-1	TRBJ2-5	-	CSGGRRPQETQYF	TGCAGCGGGGGGAGGCGTCCGCAAGAGACCCAGTACTTC
TRBD1	TRBV29-1	TRBJ1-1	-	CSVPGGYTEAFF	TGCAGCGTTCCAGGGGGGTACACTGAAGCTTTCTTT
-	TRBV4-2	TRBJ1-5	once	CASRPGGGRLANQPQHF	TGTGCCAGCAGACCGGGCGGGGGAAGGTTAGCCAATCAGCCCCAGCATTTT
-	TRBV5-1	TRBJ2-1	-	CASRPSGLGTEQFF	TGCGCCAGCAGACCAAGCGGACTCGGCACTGAGCAGTTCTTC
-	TRBV18	TRBJ2-6	-	CASSLSTGANVLTF	TGTGCCAGCTCTCTCTCTACTGGGGCCAACGTCCTGACTTTC
-	TRBV5-1	TRBJ1-5	-	CASSLAGDQPQHF	TGCGCCAGCAGCCTTGCAGGGGATCAGCCCCAGCATTTT
TRBD1	TRBV7-2	TRBJ1-2	-	CASSRPGQTSQSF	TGTGCCAGCAGCAGACCGGGACAGACGAGCCAATCCTTC
TRBD2	TRBV24-1	TRBJ2-5	-	CATSRAASGQETQYF	TGTGCCACCTCGAGGGCGGCTAGCGGACAAGAGACCCAGTACTTC
-	TRBV11-3	TRBJ2-3	-	CASSFTGISDTQYF	TGTGCCAGCAGCTTCACGGGTATATCGGATACGCAGTATTTT
TRBD1	TRBV6-5	TRBJ1-1	-	CASTTGTANTEAFF	TGTGCCAGCACCACCGGGACAGCAAACACTGAAGCTTTCTTT
TRBD1	TRBV28	TRBJ2-6	-	CASSFVPGQGWSGANVLTF	TGTGCCAGCAGTTTCGTCCCGGGACAGGGGTGGTCTGGGGCCAACGTCCTGACTTTC
-	TRBV14	TRBJ1-4	-	CASSPLAGPTNEKLFF	TGTGCCAGCAGCCCCCTAGCGGGTCCAACTAATGAAAAACTGTTTTTT
TRBD1	TRBV28	TRBJ1-1	-	CASSPRTGGYTEAFF	TGTGCCAGCAGTCCCCGGACAGGGGGCTACACTGAAGCTTTCTTT
TRBD1	TRBV6-5	TRBJ2-1	-	CASSQGVSEQFF	TGTGCCAGCAGTCAGGGGGTAAGTGAGCAGTTCTTC
TRBD1	TRBV19	TRBJ1-6	-	CASTTGGVYNSPLHF	TGTGCCAGCACCACAGGGGGAGTATATAATTCACCCCTCCACTTT
TRBD1	TRBV19	TRBJ2-5	once	CASRRVQGAFQETQYF	TGTGCCAGTAGGAGAGTGCAGGGGGCTTTTCAAGAGACCCAGTACTTC
-	TRBV5-1	TRBJ1-1	once	CASSLNRLGTEAFF	TGCGCCAGCAGCTTGAACAGGCTGGGGACTGAAGCTTTCTTT
-	TRBV6-6	TRBJ2-1	-	CASIPLRGSGEQFF	TGTGCCAGCATCCCACTACGGGGGTCGGGTGAGCAGTTCTTC
-	TRBV1	TRBJ2-7	once	CTSSQEVLRRRQGPYEQYF	TGCACCAGCAGCCAAGAAGTTTTAAGGAGGCGACAGGGACCCTACGAGCAGTACTTC
TRBD1	TRBV28	TRBJ2-7	-	CASSLGRGRNEQYF	TGTGCCAGCAGTTTGGGCAGGGGGCGCAACGAGCAGTACTTC
TRBD1	TRBV7-2	TRBJ1-2	few	CASSQQGATGYTF	TGTGCCAGCAGCCAGCAGGGGGCGACTGGCTACACCTTC
TRBD1	TRBV7-8	TRBJ2-1	-	CASSLEESGQGEDNEQFF	TGTGCCAGCAGCTTAGAAGAGTCGGGACAGGGGGAGGACAATGAGCAGTTCTTC